This T cell receptor (beta chain) stems from a study of response to subunit inactivated influenza vaccine (dated by TCRdb to 2017 to 2018). As for the study more broadly: The study used deep quantitative T cell receptor repertoire profiling to track responses to a trivalent subunit inactivated influenza vaccine.

This clonotype was counted a few times. It has no known antigen specificity. Qualities for individual bases were not recorded, and no much larger clone is one base off. CDR1 is given as LGHNA and CDR2 as YSLEER, both from the germline V gene. Trimming at the junction amounts to 1 base on V and 7 bases on J, and the germline ends lie 7 bases apart. The CDR3 covers 12 residues, taking in both the cysteine and the phenylalanine. Here the CDR3 DNA is all that survives: 36 bases in frame from base 1. Study-wide findings and limitations: It was suggested by the authors that each seasonal influenza vaccination may recruit only a limited number of new T cells.

The protocol used for the library was RT-PCR. The sequencer listed for this sample is Illumina HiSeq 2500. Clones were called with MiXCR by TCRdb after fastp trimmed the public reads at Q25, and only in-frame beta chains were retained. Under each unique CDR3 protein, matching rows form one entry showing the most common genes and DNA. This sample lists hundreds of thousands of distinct CDR3 sequences; about 18% were detected once. The ten largest clonotypes hold about a tenth of the sample. The TCR was taken from a man in his fifties who received an inactivated influenza vaccine. Donor details come from another sample of the same person, matched by shared clones. The rearrangement combines TRBV4-3 with TRBJ1-2, with a tentative D gene TRBD1 over 5 matching bases. Sample: PBMCs from blood, taken about 5 days after vaccination. The CDR3 region has the sequence CASSQGGVGYTF. The sequence in DNA is TGCGCCAGCAGCCAAGGGGGGGTTGGCTACACCTTC.